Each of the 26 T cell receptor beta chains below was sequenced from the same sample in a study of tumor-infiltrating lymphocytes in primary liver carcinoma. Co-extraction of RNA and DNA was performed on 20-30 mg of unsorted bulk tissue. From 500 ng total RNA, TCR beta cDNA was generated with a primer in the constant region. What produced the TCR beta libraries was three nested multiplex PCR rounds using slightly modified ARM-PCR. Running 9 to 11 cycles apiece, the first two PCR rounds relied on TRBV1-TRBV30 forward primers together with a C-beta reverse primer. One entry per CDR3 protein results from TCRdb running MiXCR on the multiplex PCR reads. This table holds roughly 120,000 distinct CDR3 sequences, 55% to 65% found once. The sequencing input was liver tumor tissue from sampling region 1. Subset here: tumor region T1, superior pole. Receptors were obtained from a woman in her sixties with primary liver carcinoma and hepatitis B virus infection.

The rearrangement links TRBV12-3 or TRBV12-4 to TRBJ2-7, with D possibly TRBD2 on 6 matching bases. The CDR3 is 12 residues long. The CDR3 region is CVSSPTSYEQYF. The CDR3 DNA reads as TGTGTTAGCAGCCCGACTAGCTACGAGCAGTACTTC.

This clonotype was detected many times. CDR3 DNA: TGTGCCAGCAGTTATGGGGCTTCACCCCTCCACTTT. It is translated as CASSYGASPLHF. The V gene is TRBV6-5, the J gene TRBJ1-6, with D possibly being TRBD1 (5 bases). This CDR3 is 12 amino acids long. Germline CDR1 is MNHEY and CDR2 is SVGAGI. V lost 3 bases to trimming and J lost 9 bases, with 6 bases between them.

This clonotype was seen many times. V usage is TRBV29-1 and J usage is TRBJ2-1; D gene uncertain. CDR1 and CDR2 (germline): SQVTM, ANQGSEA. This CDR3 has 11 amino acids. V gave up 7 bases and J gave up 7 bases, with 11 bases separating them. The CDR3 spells CSGGDGNEQFF. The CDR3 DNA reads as TGCAGCGGGGGTGACGGGAATGAGCAGTTCTTC.

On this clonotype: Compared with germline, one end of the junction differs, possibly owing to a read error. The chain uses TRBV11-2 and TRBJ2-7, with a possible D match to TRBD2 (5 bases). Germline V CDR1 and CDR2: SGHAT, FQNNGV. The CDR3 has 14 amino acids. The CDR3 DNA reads TGTACCAGCATCTTAGAAGGAGGCCCCTACGAGCAGTACTTT. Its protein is CTSILEGGPYEQYF.

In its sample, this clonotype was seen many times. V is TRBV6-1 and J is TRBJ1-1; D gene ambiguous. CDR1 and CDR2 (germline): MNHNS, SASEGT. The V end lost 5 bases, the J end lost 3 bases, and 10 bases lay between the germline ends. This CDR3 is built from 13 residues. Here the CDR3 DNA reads TGTGCCAGCAGTTCTTACAGAGACACTGAAGCTTTCTTT. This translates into CASSSYRDTEAFF.

The CDR3 bases are TGTGCCAGCAGTTTAACCCCCGGGGACCGGACCGGGGAGCTGTTTTTT. Translating gives CASSLTPGDRTGELFF. The rearrangement uses TRBV28 and TRBJ2-2; D is tentatively TRBD1 or TRBD2 (5 bases each). V was shortened by 2 bases and J by 5 bases, with 15 bases between the two germline ends. The CDR3 extends over 16 amino acids. CDR1 is MDHEN, CDR2 SYDVKM, per germline.

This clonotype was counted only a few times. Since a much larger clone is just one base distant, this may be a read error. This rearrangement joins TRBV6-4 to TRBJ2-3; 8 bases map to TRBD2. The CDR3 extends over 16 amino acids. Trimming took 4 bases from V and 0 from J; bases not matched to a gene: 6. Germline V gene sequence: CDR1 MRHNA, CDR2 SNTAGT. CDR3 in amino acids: CASSGSSGSSTDTQYF. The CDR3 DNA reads TGTGCCAGCAGTGGGTCTAGCGGGTCTAGCACAGATACGCAGTATTTT.

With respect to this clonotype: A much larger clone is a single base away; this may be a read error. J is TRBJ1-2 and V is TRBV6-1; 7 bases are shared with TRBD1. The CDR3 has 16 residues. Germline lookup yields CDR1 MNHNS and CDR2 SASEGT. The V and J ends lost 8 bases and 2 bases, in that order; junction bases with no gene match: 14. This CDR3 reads CASVVMGQPSNYGYTF. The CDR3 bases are TGTGCCAGCGTTGTTATGGGACAGCCCTCAAACTATGGCTACACCTTC.

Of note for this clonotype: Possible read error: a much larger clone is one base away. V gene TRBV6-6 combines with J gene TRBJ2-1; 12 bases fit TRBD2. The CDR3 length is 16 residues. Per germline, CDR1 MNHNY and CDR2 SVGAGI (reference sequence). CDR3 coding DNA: TGTGCCAGCAGTTCCACTAGCGGGAGGTTCTACAATGAGCGGTTCTTC. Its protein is CASSSTSGRFYNERFF.

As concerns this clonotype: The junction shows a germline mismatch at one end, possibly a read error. CDR3 DNA: TGTGCCAGCAGGCAAGATATTGTATTCGACAAAGGGAATGGAAAACTGTTTTTT. Its protein is CASRQDIVFDKGNGKLFF. The gene calls are TRBV4-2 and TRBJ1-4, with D unresolved. The CDR3 has 18 amino acids. Germline lookup yields CDR1 LGHNA and CDR2 YNFKEQ.

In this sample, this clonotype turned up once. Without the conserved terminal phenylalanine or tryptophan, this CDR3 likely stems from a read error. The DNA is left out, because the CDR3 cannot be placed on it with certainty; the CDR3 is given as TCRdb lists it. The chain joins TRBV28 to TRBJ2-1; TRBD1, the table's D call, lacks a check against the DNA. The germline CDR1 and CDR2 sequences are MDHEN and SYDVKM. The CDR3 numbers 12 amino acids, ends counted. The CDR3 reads CARSPQGSEQFS.

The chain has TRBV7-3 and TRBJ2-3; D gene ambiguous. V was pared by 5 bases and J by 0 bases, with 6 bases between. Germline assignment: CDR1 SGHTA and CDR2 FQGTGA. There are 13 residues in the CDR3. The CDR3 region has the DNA TGTGCCAGCAGCACTCACAGCACAGATACGCAGTATTTT. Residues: CASSTHSTDTQYF.

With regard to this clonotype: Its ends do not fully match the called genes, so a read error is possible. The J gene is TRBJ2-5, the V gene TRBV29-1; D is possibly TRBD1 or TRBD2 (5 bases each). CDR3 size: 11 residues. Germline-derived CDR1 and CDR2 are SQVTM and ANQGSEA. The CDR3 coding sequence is TGCGGCGCTGAGGGGCTAGAGGCCCAGTACTTC. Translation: CGAEGLEAQYF.

CDR3 DNA: TGTGCCAGCAGCTTCTATTGGACAAGAGGCAATGAGCAGTTCTTC. It specifies CASSFYWTRGNEQFF. The genes are TRBV13 and TRBJ2-1; D might be TRBD1 (5 bases). In germline, CDR1 is PRHDT, CDR2 FYEKMQ (reference sequence). This CDR3 has 15 residues. V gave up 3 bases and J gave up 6 bases, with 15 bases separating them.

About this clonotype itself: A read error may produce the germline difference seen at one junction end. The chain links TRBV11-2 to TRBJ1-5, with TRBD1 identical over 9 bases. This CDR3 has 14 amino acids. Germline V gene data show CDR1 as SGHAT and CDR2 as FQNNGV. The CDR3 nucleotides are TGTGCTAGCATCTTAGACAGGGGGGCCCAGCCCCAGCATTTT. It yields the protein CASILDRGAQPQHF.

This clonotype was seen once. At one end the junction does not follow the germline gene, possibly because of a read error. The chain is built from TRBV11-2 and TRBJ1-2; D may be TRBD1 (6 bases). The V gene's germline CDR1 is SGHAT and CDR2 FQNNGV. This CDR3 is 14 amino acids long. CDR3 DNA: TGTGTCAGCAACTCCCACAGGGATGGGTATAGCTACACCTTC. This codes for CVSNSHRDGYSYTF.

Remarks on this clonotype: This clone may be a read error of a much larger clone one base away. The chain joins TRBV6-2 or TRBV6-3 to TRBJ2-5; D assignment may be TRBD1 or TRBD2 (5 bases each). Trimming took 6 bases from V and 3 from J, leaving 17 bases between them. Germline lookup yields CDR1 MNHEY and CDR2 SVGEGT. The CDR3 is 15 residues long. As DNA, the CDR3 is TGTGCCAGCAGCGCCTCTGGTGTGGGGGAAGAGACCCAGTACTTC. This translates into CASSASGVGEETQYF.

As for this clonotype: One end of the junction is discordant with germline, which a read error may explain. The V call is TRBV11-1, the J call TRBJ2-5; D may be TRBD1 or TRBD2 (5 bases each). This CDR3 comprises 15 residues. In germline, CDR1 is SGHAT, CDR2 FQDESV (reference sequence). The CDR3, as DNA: TGTGCCAGCAGCCGGGGACCATGGGCCCAAGAGACCAAGTACTTC. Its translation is CASSRGPWAQETKYF.

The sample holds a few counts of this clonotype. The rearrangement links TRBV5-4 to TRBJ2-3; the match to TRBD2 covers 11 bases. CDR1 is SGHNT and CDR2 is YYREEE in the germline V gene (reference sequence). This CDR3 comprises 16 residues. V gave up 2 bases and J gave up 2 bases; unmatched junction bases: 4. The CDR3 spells CASSFPSGGYTDTQYF. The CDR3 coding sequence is TGTGCCAGCAGCTTCCCTAGCGGGGGGTACACAGATACGCAGTATTTT.

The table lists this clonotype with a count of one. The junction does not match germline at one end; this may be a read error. This CDR3 reads CASNFNMNTEAFF. CDR3 nucleotide sequence: TGTGCTAGCAACTTTAATATGAACACTGAAGCTTTCTTT. J is TRBJ1-1 and V is TRBV11-2; D gene uncertain. The germline CDR1 and CDR2 sequences are SGHAT and FQNNGV. This CDR3 comprises 13 residues.

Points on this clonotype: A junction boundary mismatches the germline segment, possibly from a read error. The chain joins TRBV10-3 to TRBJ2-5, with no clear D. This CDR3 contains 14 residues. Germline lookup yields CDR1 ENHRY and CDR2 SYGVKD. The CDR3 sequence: CVISESAVQETQYF. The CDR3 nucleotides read TGTGTCATCAGTGAGTCGGCAGTCCAAGAGACCCAGTACTTC.

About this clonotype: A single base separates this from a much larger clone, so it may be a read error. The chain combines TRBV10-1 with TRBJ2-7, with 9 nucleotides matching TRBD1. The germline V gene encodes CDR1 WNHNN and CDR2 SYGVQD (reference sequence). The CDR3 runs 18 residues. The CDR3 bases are TGCGCCAGCAATGAGTCTGGGGCCGGACAGGGGAAGTCGAATGAGCAGTACTTC. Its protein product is CASNESGAGQGKSNEQYF.

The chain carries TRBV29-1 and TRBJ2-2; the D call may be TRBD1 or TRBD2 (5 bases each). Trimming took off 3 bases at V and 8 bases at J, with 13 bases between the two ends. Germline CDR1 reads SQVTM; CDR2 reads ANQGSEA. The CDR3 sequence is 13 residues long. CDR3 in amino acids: CSVDANGAGELFF. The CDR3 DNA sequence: TGCAGCGTTGATGCTAACGGGGCAGGGGAGCTGTTTTTT.

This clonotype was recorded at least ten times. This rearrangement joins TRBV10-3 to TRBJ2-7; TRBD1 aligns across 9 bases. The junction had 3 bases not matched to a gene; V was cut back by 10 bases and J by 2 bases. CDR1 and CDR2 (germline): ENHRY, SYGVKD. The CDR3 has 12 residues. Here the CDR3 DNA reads TGTGCCACCTGGACAGGGGCCTACGAGCAGTACTTC. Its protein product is CATWTGAYEQYF.

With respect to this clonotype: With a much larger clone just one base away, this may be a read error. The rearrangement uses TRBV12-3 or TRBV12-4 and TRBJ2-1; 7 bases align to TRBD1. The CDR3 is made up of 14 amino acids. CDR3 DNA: TGTGCCAGCAAGACAGGGACACCTTACAATGAGCAGCTCTTC. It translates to CASKTGTPYNEQLF.

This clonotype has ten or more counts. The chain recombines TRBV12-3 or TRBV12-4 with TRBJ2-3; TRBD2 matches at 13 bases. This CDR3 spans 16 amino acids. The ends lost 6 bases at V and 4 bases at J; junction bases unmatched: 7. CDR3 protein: CASSRLAGGLSDTQYF. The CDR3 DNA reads TGTGCCAGCAGCCGACTAGCGGGAGGATTGTCAGATACGCAGTATTTT.